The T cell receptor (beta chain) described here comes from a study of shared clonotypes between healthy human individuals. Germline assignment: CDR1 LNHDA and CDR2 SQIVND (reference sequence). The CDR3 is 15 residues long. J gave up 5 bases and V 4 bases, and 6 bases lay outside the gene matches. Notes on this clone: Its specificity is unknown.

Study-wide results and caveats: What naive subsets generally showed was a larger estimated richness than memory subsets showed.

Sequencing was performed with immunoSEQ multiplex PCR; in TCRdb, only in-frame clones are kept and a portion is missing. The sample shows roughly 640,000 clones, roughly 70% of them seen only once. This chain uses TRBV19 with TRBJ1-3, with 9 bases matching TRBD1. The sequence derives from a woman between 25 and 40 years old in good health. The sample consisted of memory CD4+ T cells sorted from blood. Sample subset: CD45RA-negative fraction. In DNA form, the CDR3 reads TGTGCCAGTAGTACACCGACAGGGGGAAGAAACACCATATATTTT. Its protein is CASSTPTGGRNTIYF.